This T cell receptor beta chain comes out of a study of T-cell reconstitution after alpha-beta-depleted transplantation in children. Study-wide points: T-cell numbers and diversity, one year after transplant, stemmed largely from T cells that were newly produced.

Unique molecular identifiers were incorporated during preparation of the TCRbeta library. TCRdb reprocessed the PCR reads with MiXCR, giving one entry per CDR3 protein. This repertoire shows 250,000 to 400,000 distinct CDR3 sequences, approximately 23% found once; its top ten account for 11%. In regard to this clonotype: The target antigen is unknown.

The source material was PBMCs, mostly from graft donor cells, sampled 180 days after TCRalphabeta/CD19-depleted stem cell transplant. This clonotype was obtained from a male patient between 10 and 17 years old who had a stem cell transplant for acute lymphoblastic leukemia, so the T cells may come from the graft donor.

CDR3 sequence (DNA): TGCAGTGCTAGGACTACAGGGAATCAGCCCCAGCATTTT. The encoded protein is CSARTTGNQPQHF. The gene calls are TRBV20-1 and TRBJ1-5; tentative D call: TRBD1 (6 bases). Germline V CDR1 and CDR2: DFQATT, SNEGSKA (reference sequence). The V end was cut by 3 bases, the J end by 4 bases, with 10 bases between. CDR3 size: 13 residues.